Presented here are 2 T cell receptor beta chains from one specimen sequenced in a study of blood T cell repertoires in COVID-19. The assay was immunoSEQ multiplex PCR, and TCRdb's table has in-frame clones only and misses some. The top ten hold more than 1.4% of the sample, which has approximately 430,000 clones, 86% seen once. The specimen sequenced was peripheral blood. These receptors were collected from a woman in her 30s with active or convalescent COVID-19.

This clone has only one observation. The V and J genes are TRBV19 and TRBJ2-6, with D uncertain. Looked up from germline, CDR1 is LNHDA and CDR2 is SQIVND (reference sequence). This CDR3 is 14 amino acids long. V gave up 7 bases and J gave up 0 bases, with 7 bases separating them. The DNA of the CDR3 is TGTGCCAGTATGGCCAGCTCTGGGGCCAACGTCCTGACTTTC. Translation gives CASMASSGANVLTF.

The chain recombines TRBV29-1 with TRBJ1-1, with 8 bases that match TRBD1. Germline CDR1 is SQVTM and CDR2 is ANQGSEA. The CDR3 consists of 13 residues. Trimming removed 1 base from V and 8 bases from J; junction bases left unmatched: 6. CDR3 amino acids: CSVEGGDRGEAFF. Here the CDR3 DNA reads TGCAGCGTTGAAGGTGGAGACAGGGGAGAAGCTTTCTTT.